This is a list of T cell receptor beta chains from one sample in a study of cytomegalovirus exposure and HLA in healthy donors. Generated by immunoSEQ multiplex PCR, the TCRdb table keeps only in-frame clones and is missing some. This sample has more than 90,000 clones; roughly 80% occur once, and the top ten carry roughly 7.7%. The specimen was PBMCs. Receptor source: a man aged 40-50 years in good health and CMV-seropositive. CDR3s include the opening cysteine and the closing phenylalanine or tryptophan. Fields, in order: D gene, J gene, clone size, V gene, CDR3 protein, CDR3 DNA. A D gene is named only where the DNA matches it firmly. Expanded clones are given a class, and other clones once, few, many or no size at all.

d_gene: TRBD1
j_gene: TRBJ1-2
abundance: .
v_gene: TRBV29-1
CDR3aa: CSVDRQGFGYTF
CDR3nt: TGCAGCGTTGATAGACAGGGCTTTGGCTACACCTTC

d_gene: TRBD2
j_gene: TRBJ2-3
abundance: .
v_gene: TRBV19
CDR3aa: CASSMSGILYTQYF
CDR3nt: TGTGCCAGTAGTATGAGCGGGATCCTCTATACGCAGTATTTT

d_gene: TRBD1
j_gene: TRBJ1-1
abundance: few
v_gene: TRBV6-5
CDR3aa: CASSSPGQLNTEAFF
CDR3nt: TGTGCCAGCAGTTCTCCGGGACAGTTGAACACTGAAGCTTTCTTT

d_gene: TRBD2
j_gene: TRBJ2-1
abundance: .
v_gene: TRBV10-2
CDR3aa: CASSSPGGVRPWDEQFF
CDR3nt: TGCGCCAGCAGTTCACCTGGGGGGGTACGACCCTGGGATGAGCAGTTCTTC

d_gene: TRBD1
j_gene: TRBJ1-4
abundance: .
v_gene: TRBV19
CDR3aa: CASTERQGREKLFF
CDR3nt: TGTGCCAGTACTGAGAGACAGGGCCGTGAAAAACTGTTTTTT

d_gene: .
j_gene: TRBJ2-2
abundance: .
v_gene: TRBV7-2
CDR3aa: CASSPRLVGDTGELFF
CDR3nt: TGTGCCAGCAGCCCCAGACTAGTCGGAGACACCGGGGAGCTGTTTTTT

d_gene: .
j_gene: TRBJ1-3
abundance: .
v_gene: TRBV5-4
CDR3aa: CASSLIGRPSGNTIYF
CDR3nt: TGTGCCAGCAGCTTGATAGGGAGACCTTCTGGAAACACCATATATTTT

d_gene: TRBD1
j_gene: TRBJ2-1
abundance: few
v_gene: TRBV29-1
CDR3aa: CSVVPVQGWYNEQFF
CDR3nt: TGCAGCGTTGTACCCGTACAGGGGTGGTACAATGAGCAGTTCTTC

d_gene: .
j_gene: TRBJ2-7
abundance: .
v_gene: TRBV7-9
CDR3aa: CASSLTGTNYEQYF
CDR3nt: TGTGCCAGCAGCTTAACAGGGACAAACTACGAGCAGTACTTC

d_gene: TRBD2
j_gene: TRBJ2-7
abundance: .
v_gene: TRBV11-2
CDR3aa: CASSLGPTSSPYEQYF
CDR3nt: TGTGCCAGCAGCTTAGGTCCGACTAGCAGCCCCTACGAGCAGTACTTC

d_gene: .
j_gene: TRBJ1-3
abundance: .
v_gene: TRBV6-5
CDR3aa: CASTGAFSGNTIYF
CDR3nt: TGTGCCAGCACAGGGGCCTTCTCTGGAAACACCATATATTTT

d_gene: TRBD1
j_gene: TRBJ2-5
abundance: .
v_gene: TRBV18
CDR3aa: CASSPGTGVETQYF
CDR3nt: TGTGCCAGCTCACCTGGGACAGGGGTGGAGACCCAGTACTTC

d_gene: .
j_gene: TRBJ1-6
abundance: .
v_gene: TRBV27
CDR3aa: CASRAGYSNSPLHF
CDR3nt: TGTGCCAGCAGGGCAGGGTACAGTAATTCACCCCTCCACTTT

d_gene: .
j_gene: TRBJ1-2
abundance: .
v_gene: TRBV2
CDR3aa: CASSLRGSNYGYTF
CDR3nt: TGTGCCAGCAGCCTCAGGGGCTCTAACTATGGCTACACCTTC

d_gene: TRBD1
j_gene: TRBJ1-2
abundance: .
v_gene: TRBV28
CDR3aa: CASSSPGQGGFYGYTF
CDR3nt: TGTGCCAGCAGTTCCCCAGGACAGGGAGGGTTCTATGGCTACACCTTC

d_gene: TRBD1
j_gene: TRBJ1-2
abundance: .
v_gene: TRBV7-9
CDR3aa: CASSLDRVEGYTF
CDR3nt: TGTGCCAGCAGCCTAGACAGGGTTGAAGGCTACACCTTC

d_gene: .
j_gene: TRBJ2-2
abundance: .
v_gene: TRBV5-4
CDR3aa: CASSQTSGELFF
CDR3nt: TGTGCCAGCAGCCAGACATCCGGGGAGCTGTTTTTT

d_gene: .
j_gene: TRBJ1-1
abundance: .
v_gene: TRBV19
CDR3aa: CASSILRQAARTEAFF
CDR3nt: TGTGCCAGTAGTATACTAAGACAGGCGGCGCGCACTGAAGCTTTCTTT

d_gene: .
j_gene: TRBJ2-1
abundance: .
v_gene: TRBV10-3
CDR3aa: CAISGTSHEQFF
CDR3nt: TGTGCCATCAGTGGAACTAGCCATGAGCAGTTCTTC

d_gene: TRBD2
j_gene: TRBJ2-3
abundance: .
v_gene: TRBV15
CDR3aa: CATSGRAPLKDTQYF
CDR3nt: TGTGCCACCAGCGGGAGGGCCCCGCTGAAGGATACGCAGTATTTT

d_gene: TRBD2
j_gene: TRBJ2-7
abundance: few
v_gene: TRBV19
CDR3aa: CASSGVWRGGYEQYF
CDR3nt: TGTGCCAGTAGTGGCGTCTGGCGCGGGGGGTACGAGCAGTACTTC

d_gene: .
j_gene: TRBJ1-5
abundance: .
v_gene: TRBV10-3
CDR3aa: CAISDRETQPQHF
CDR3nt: TGTGCCATCAGTGATAGGGAGACTCAGCCCCAGCATTTT

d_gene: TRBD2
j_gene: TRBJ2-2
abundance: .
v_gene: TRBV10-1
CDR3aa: CASSLTSGRNTGELFF
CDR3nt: TGCGCCAGCAGTCTCACTAGCGGCAGGAACACCGGGGAGCTGTTTTTT

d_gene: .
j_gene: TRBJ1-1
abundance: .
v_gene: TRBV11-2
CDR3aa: CASSNRDPNEAFF
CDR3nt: TGTGCCAGCAGCAACAGGGATCCCAATGAAGCTTTCTTT

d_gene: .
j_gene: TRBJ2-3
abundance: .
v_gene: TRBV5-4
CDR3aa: CASRVSTDTQYF
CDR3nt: TGTGCCAGTCGAGTAAGCACAGATACGCAGTATTTT

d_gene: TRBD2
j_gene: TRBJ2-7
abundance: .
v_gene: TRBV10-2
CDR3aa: CASSGTSGRAEQYF
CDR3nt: TGCGCCAGCAGTGGGACTAGCGGGAGGGCCGAGCAGTACTTC

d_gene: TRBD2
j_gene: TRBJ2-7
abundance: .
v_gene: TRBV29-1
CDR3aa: CSVASRLAGFDEQYF
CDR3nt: TGCAGCGTTGCTTCCCGACTAGCGGGGTTCGACGAGCAGTACTTC

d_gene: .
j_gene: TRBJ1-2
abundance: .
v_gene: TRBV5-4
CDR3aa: CASSLDRVGGYTF
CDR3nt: TGTGCCAGCAGCTTGGACAGGGTGGGTGGCTACACCTTC

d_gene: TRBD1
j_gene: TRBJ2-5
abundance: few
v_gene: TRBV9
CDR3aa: CASSVGGQGGETQYF
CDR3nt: TGTGCCAGCAGCGTAGGGGGACAGGGTGGGGAGACCCAGTACTTC

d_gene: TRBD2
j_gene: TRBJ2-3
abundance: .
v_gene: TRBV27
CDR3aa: CASSLFTFAGDPDTQYF
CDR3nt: TGTGCCAGCAGTTTATTCACCTTTGCGGGAGATCCAGATACGCAGTATTTT

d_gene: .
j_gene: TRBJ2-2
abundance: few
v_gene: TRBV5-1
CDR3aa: CASSLGESGELFF
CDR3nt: TGCGCCAGCAGCTTGGGGGAGAGCGGGGAGCTGTTTTTT

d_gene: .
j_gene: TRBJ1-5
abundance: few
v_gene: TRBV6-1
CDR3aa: CATAAVPSNQPQHF
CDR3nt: TGTGCCACCGCGGCAGTCCCAAGCAATCAGCCCCAGCATTTT

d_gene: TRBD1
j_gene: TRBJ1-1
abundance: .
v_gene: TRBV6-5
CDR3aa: CASTVTGGEGEAFF
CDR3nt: TGTGCCAGCACCGTGACAGGGGGCGAAGGAGAAGCTTTCTTT

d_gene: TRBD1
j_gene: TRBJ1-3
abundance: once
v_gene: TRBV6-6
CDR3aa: CASSLTGRDGNTIYF
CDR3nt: TGTGCCAGCAGTTTGACAGGGCGCGATGGAAACACCATATATTTT

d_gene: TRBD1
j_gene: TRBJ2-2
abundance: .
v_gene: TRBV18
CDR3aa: CASSPRDRGRAGELFF
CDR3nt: TGTGCCAGCTCACCTCGGGACAGGGGGCGAGCCGGGGAGCTGTTTTTT

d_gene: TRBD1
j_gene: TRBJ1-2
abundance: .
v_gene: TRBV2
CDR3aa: CASRGQENYGYTF
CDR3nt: TGTGCCAGCAGGGGACAGGAGAACTATGGCTACACCTTC

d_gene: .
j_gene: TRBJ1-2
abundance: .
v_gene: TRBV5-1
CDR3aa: CASSLEAKGGYTF
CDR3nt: TGCGCCAGCAGCTTGGAAGCCAAGGGGGGCTACACCTTC

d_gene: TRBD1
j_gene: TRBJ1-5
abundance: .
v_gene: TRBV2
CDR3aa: CASRKGGQGASSNQPQHF
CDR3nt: TGTGCCAGCAGGAAGGGGGGACAGGGGGCGTCGAGCAATCAGCCCCAGCATTTT

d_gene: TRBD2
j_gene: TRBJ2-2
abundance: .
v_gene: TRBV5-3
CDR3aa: CARSTLRLAGVAGELFF
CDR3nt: TGTGCCAGAAGCACCTTGCGACTAGCGGGGGTGGCCGGGGAGCTGTTTTTT

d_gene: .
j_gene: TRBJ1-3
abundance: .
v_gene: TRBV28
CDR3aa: CASSPWAFATSGNTIYF
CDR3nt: TGTGCCAGCAGCCCCTGGGCATTCGCAACTTCTGGAAACACCATATATTTT

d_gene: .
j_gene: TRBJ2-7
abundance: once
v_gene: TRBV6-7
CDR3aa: CASSYFQGSYEQYF
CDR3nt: TGTGCCAGCAGTTACTTTCAGGGCTCCTACGAGCAGTACTTC

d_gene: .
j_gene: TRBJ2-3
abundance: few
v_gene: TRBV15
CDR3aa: CATGKAGGEDTQYF
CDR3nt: TGTGCCACCGGTAAAGCGGGTGGAGAAGATACGCAGTATTTT

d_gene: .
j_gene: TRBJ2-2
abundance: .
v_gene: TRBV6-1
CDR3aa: CASSAFQGMGTGELFF
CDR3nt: TGTGCCAGCAGTGCTTTTCAGGGGATGGGGACCGGGGAGCTGTTTTTT

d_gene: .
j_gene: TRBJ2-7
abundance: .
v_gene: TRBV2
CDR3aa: CASSVLASSYEQYF
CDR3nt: TGTGCCAGCAGTGTCCTAGCTAGCTCCTACGAGCAGTACTTC

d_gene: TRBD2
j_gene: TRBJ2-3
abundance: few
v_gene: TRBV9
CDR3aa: CASSGGLAGRYGTQYF
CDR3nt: TGTGCCAGCAGCGGGGGACTAGCGGGTCGATACGGTACGCAGTATTTT

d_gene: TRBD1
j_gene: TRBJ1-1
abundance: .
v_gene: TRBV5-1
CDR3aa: CASSGTANTEAFF
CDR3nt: TGCGCCAGCTCCGGGACAGCGAACACTGAAGCTTTCTTT

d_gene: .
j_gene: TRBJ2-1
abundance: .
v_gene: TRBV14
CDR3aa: CASSPQMLPGEQFF
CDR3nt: TGTGCCAGCAGCCCCCAAATGCTCCCGGGTGAGCAGTTCTTC

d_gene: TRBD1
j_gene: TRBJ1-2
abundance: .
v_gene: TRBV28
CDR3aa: CASSLRGPVYSYTF
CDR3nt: TGTGCCAGCAGTTTAAGGGGGCCGGTGTATAGCTACACCTTC

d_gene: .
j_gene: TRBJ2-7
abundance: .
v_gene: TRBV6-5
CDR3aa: CASSYRGSSYEQYF
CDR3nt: TGTGCCAGCAGTTACAGGGGCAGCTCCTACGAGCAGTACTTC

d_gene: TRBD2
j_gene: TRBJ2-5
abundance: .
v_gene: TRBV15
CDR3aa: CATSRGASGGGETQYF
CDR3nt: TGTGCCACCAGCAGAGGAGCTAGCGGGGGGGGAGAGACCCAGTACTTC

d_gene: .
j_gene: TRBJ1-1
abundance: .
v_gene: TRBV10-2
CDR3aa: CASSVAEWNTEAFF
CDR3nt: TGCGCCAGCAGTGTGGCGGAATGGAACACTGAAGCTTTCTTT

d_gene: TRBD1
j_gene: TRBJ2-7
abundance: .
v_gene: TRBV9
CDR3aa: CASSVGLGTGTYEQYF
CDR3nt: TGTGCCAGCAGCGTAGGCTTGGGGACAGGTACCTACGAGCAGTACTTC

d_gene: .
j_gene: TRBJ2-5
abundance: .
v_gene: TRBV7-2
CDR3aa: CASSLVRGETQYF
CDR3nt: TGTGCCAGCAGCTTAGTCAGAGGAGAGACCCAGTACTTC

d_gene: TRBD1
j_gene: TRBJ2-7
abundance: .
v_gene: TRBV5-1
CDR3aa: CASSLGQGDEQYF
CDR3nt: TGCGCCAGCAGTTTGGGACAGGGGGACGAGCAGTACTTC

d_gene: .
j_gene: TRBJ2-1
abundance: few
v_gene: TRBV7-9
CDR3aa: CASSLSDEQFF
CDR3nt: TGTGCCAGCAGCTTATCAGATGAGCAGTTCTTC

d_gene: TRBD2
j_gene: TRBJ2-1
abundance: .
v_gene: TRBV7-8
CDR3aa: CASSSGLAVSSYNEQFF
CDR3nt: TGTGCCAGCAGCTCTGGACTAGCGGTAAGCTCCTACAATGAGCAGTTCTTC

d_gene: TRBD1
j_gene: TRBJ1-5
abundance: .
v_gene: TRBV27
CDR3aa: CASSFVQGDQPQHF
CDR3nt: TGTGCCAGCAGTTTTGTCCAGGGGGATCAGCCCCAGCATTTT

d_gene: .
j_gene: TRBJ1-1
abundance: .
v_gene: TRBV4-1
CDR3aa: CASSQDHPAGGEAFF
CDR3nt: TGCGCCAGCAGCCAAGACCATCCTGCGGGCGGTGAAGCTTTCTTT

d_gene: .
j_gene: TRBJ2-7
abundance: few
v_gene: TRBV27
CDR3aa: CASSSLGTRRNEQYF
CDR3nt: TGTGCCAGCAGTTCCCTCGGAACGAGGCGGAACGAGCAGTACTTC